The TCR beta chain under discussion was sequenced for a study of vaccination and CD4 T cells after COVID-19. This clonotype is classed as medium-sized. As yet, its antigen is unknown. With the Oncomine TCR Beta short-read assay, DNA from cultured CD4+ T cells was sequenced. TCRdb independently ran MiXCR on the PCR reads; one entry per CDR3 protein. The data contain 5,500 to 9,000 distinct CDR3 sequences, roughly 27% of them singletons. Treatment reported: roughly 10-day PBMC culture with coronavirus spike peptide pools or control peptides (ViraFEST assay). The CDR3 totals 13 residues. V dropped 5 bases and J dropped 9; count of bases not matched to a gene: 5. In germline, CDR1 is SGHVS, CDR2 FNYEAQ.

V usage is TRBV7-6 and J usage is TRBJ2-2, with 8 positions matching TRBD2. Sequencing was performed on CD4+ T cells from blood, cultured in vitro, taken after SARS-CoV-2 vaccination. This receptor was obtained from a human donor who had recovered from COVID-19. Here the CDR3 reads CASSAAGARELFF. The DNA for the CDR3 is TGTGCCAGCAGCGCAGCGGGGGCACGGGAGCTGTTTTTT.